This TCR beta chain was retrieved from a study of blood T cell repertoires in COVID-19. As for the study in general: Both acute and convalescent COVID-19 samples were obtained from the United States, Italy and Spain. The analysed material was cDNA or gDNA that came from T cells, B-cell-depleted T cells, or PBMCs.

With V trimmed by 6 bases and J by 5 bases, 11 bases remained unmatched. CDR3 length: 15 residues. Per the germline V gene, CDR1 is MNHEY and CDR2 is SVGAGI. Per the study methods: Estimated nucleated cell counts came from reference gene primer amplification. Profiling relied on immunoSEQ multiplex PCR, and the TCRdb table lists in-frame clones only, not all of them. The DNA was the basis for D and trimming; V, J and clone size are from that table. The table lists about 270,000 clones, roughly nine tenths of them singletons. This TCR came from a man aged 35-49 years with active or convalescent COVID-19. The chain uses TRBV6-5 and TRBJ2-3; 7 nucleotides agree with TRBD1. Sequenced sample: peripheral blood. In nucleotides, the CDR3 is TGTGCCAGCAGCAACGGGGACAGCGGAAGAGATACGCAGTATTTT. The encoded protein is CASSNGDSGRDTQYF.